A selection of T cell receptor beta chains follows, all from one sample in a study of blood T cell repertoires in COVID-19. Clones were sequenced by immunoSEQ multiplex PCR, and TCRdb holds only the in-frame ones, with some missing. The sample consists of under 95,000 clones, 70% to 90% of them appearing once. Sequencing was done on a sample of peripheral blood. The source is an elderly woman with COVID-19, enrolled during active disease. The CDR3 runs from the conserved cysteine through the conserved F or W. The order of the fields is J gene, V gene, D gene, clone size, CDR3 protein, CDR3 DNA. A D gene is named only where the DNA matches it firmly. Size is omitted from some rows. Given values are once, few, many or a class for expanded clones.

j_gene: TRBJ1-1; v_gene: TRBV7-8; d_gene: NA; abundance: NA; CDR3aa: CASRPRGALKAEAFF; CDR3nt: TGTGCCAGCAGACCTCGTGGAGCCCTAAAGGCTGAAGCTTTCTTT
j_gene: TRBJ2-5; v_gene: TRBV3-1/TRBV3-2; d_gene: NA; abundance: NA; CDR3aa: CASSPSGSVETQYF; CDR3nt: TGTGCCAGCAGCCCATCCGGGAGTGTGGAGACCCAGTACTTC
j_gene: TRBJ2-5; v_gene: TRBV27; d_gene: NA; abundance: NA; CDR3aa: CASRDTKGEETQYF; CDR3nt: TGTGCCAGCCGAGATACAAAGGGGGAAGAGACCCAGTACTTC
j_gene: TRBJ2-7; v_gene: TRBV5-1; d_gene: NA; abundance: NA; CDR3aa: CASSFGAWGEQYF; CDR3nt: TGCGCCAGCAGCTTTGGGGCGTGGGGCGAGCAGTACTTC
j_gene: TRBJ2-3; v_gene: TRBV15; d_gene: TRBD2; abundance: NA; CDR3aa: CATSRLAGVRDTQYF; CDR3nt: TGTGCCACCAGCAGACTAGCGGGGGTCCGGGATACGCAGTATTTT
j_gene: TRBJ1-5; v_gene: TRBV2; d_gene: NA; abundance: NA; CDR3aa: CASILRGDQPQHF; CDR3nt: TGTGCCAGCATCCTTCGAGGAGATCAGCCCCAGCATTTT
j_gene: TRBJ1-1; v_gene: TRBV7-9; d_gene: NA; abundance: NA; CDR3aa: CASNLGQGSTEAFF; CDR3nt: TGTGCCAGCAACCTGGGGCAGGGCAGCACTGAAGCTTTCTTT
j_gene: TRBJ1-2; v_gene: TRBV28; d_gene: TRBD1; abundance: NA; CDR3aa: CASGLEGAPGYTF; CDR3nt: TGTGCCAGCGGCCTTGAGGGGGCGCCTGGCTACACCTTC
j_gene: TRBJ2-3; v_gene: TRBV11-3; d_gene: NA; abundance: few; CDR3aa: CASSLSGGTDTQYF; CDR3nt: TGTGCCAGCAGCCTGTCGGGAGGCACAGATACGCAGTATTTT
j_gene: TRBJ2-1; v_gene: TRBV7-3; d_gene: NA; abundance: NA; CDR3aa: CASSLWGTDEQFF; CDR3nt: TGTGCCAGCAGCTTATGGGGCACAGATGAGCAGTTCTTC
j_gene: TRBJ1-1; v_gene: TRBV19; d_gene: NA; abundance: NA; CDR3aa: CASSIFSVTTNTEAFF; CDR3nt: TGTGCCAGTAGTATTTTTTCTGTGACAACGAACACTGAAGCTTTCTTT
j_gene: TRBJ1-5; v_gene: TRBV7-8; d_gene: TRBD1; abundance: NA; CDR3aa: CASSNPDRDRGEYSNQPQHF; CDR3nt: TGTGCCAGCAGCAACCCAGACCGGGACAGGGGGGAGTATAGCAATCAGCCCCAGCATTTT
j_gene: TRBJ1-4; v_gene: TRBV19; d_gene: TRBD1; abundance: NA; CDR3aa: CAATGGADEKLFF; CDR3nt: TGTGCCGCTACAGGGGGCGCGGATGAAAAACTGTTTTTT
j_gene: TRBJ2-2; v_gene: TRBV19; d_gene: NA; abundance: once; CDR3aa: CASSPHPNRKAGELFF; CDR3nt: TGTGCCAGTAGTCCTCACCCGAACAGGAAAGCCGGGGAGCTGTTTTTT
j_gene: TRBJ2-1; v_gene: TRBV5-4; d_gene: NA; abundance: NA; CDR3aa: CASSLRVAVRNEQFF; CDR3nt: TGTGCCAGCAGCCTCAGGGTTGCAGTAAGGAATGAGCAGTTCTTC
j_gene: TRBJ2-3; v_gene: TRBV12-5; d_gene: NA; abundance: NA; CDR3aa: CASGLVLGDTQYF; CDR3nt: TGTGCTAGTGGTTTGGTTCTCGGTGATACGCAGTATTTT
j_gene: TRBJ2-5; v_gene: TRBV5-1; d_gene: TRBD1; abundance: NA; CDR3aa: CASSPGTGQETQYF; CDR3nt: TGCGCCAGCAGCCCGGGGACAGGGCAAGAGACCCAGTACTTC